These T cell receptor beta chains were read from a single sample in a study of OX40 agonist ivuxolimab in advanced cancers. Sequencing was performed with immunoSEQ multiplex PCR; in TCRdb, only in-frame clones are kept and a portion is missing. The repertoire holds around 72,000 clones, 86% seen once, with roughly 8.2% in the top ten. The sample was CD4+ or CD8+ T cells sorted from blood, taken in a trial of the OX40 agonist ivuxolimab. The receptors derive from an adult with an advanced solid tumor such as melanoma, head and neck, liver or kidney cancer. Both conserved end residues are part of each CDR3. Clone size is not always given. Where it is, it says once, few, many or a class for expanded clones.

clone size | V gene | CDR3 protein
once | TRBV6-5 | CASKGQLSGNTIYF
. | TRBV4-3 | CASSQGGVRDPRETQYF
few | TRBV6-5 | CASRLGTGELFF
once | TRBV5-5 | CASSTPGGSTDTQYF
. | TRBV10-3 | CAISEGGGAYEQYF
. | TRBV12-5 | CASGGTDTQYF
. | TRBV6-1 | CASSEGQGASSSGELFF
. | TRBV19 | CASSIGTGGAEVQHF
once | TRBV5-8 | CASSAGQGSNQPQHF
. | TRBV2 | CASSSTHGQPQHF
. | TRBV7-2 | CASIPDRPGSYNEQFF
. | TRBV5-1 | CASSSEKYEKLFF
. | TRBV19 | CASTGSYGFTNYGYTF
. | TRBV29-1 | CSVGGDSSYEQYF
. | TRBV9 | CASSGRRDGPEAFF
once | TRBV27 | CASGNRVGANVLTF